The source of this TCR beta chain is a study of blood T cell repertoires in COVID-19. Study background: Samples representing acute and convalescent COVID-19 were sourced from the United States, Italy and Spain. Sources were T cells, B-cell-depleted T cells, or PBMCs; the material itself was cDNA or gDNA.

Enrolled during active infection, Seattle patients were then followed longitudinally. The CDR3 runs to 15 residues. V dropped 3 bases and J dropped 5 bases, with 15 bases sitting between them. Germline values: CDR1 SGHNT, CDR2 YYREEE (reference sequence). Authors' data handling: Reference gene primer amplification gave estimated nucleated cell counts. Assay: immunoSEQ multiplex PCR; the TCRdb copy retains only in-frame clones and omits some. That table supplies the V and J calls and clone size; D and trimming were determined from the DNA. The data contain some 200,000 clones, 85% of them singletons. The chain links TRBV5-4 to TRBJ1-3; D unresolved. Sequenced material: peripheral blood. The receptor comes from an older woman with COVID-19, enrolled during active disease. Here the CDR3 DNA reads TGTGCCAGCAGCTCTATCGACCGAGGGAGAAACACCATATATTTT. Translating it yields CASSSIDRGRNTIYF.